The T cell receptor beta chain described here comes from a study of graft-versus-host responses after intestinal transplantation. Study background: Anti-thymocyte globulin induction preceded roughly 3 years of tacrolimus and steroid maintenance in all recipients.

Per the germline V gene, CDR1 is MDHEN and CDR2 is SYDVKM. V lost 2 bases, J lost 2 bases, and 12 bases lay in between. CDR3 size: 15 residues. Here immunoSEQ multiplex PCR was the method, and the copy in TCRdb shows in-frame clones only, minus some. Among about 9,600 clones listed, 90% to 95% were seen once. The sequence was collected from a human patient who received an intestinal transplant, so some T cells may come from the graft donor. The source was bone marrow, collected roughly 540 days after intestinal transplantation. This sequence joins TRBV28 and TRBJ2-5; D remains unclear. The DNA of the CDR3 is TGTGCCAGCAGTTTACGCACACCCCCTCAAGAGACCCAGTACTTC. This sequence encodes CASSLRTPPQETQYF. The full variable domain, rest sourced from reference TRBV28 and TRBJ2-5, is DVKVTQSSRYLVKRTGEKVFLECVQDMDHENMFWYRQDPGLGLRLIYFSYDVKMKEKGDIPEGYSVSREKKERFSLILESASTNQTSMYLCASSLRTPPQETQYFGPGTRLLVL.